What follows is one T cell receptor beta chain and its context. Its antigen is unidentified. This specimen comes from a study of OX40 agonist ivuxolimab in advanced cancers. Produced via immunoSEQ multiplex PCR; TCRdb's table is partial and in-frame only. The sample yields roughly 53,000 clones, roughly 88% seen once. Broader study findings: Among patients with partial responses at 0.1-3.0 mg/kg, clonal expansion was among the lowest. Low normalized T-cell clonal expansion was also seen in some nonresponders. There was clonal expansion of CD4+ and CD8+ blood T cells by week 6 at 0.1 to 3.0 mg/kg.

Peripheral blood came from all dose cohorts at three timepoints. CDR1 MGHRA and CDR2 YSYEKL come from the germline V gene. The CDR3 consists of 17 residues. V lost 1 base and J lost 6; bases outside the gene matches: 9. This sequence originates from an adult with an advanced solid tumor such as melanoma, head and neck, liver or kidney cancer. The specimen comprised CD4+ or CD8+ T cells sorted from blood, sampled in a trial of the OX40 agonist ivuxolimab. The chain is built from TRBV4-1 and TRBJ2-1; 10 bases are shared with TRBD2. The CDR3 loop reads CASSQGSGGAWFNEQFF. As DNA, the CDR3 is TGCGCCAGCAGCCAAGGGAGCGGGGGGGCTTGGTTCAATGAGCAGTTCTTC.